These T cell receptor beta chains were read from a single sample in a study of TIL therapy for anti-PD-1-resistant metastatic lung cancer. Sequencing was performed with immunoSEQ multiplex PCR; in TCRdb, only in-frame clones are kept and a portion is missing. The table has about 50,000 clones, around 79% seen once. The sample in question was blood, obtained at baseline. All receptors come from a woman between 30 and 79 years old with non-small cell lung cancer. The CDR3 runs from the conserved cysteine through the conserved F or W. Each record gives: D gene, V gene, clone size, CDR3 protein. D genes are given only for firm matches. Size tells how often a clone was seen (once, few, many) or the class of an expanded clone, and some rows leave it out.

d_call: NA
v_call: TRBV11-2
clone_size: NA
cdr3_aa: CASSPRTDHEAFF

d_call: TRBD1
v_call: TRBV7-9
clone_size: NA
cdr3_aa: CASSLATGYFSTDTQYF

d_call: TRBD2
v_call: TRBV27
clone_size: once
cdr3_aa: CASSIRTSGPTQYF

d_call: TRBD1
v_call: TRBV4-1
clone_size: NA
cdr3_aa: CASSQGQVQGQPQHF

d_call: TRBD2
v_call: TRBV6-5
clone_size: NA
cdr3_aa: CASSVSGGASYEQYF

d_call: TRBD2
v_call: TRBV11-2
clone_size: NA
cdr3_aa: CASSLGRLAGLNEQFF

d_call: NA
v_call: TRBV5-6
clone_size: once
cdr3_aa: CASDRSLQGNEQYF

d_call: TRBD1
v_call: TRBV20-1
clone_size: NA
cdr3_aa: CSLQGNEKLFF

d_call: TRBD2
v_call: TRBV5-1
clone_size: NA
cdr3_aa: CASSLAQGLGFTEQYF

d_call: NA
v_call: TRBV7-4
clone_size: NA
cdr3_aa: CASSLGPGSWSQHF

d_call: NA
v_call: TRBV4-1
clone_size: NA
cdr3_aa: CASSLGSGANVLTF

d_call: TRBD1
v_call: TRBV5-1
clone_size: few
cdr3_aa: CASSSPGQYGYTF

d_call: NA
v_call: TRBV25-1
clone_size: NA
cdr3_aa: CASNSGTDTQYF

d_call: TRBD2
v_call: TRBV7-3
clone_size: NA
cdr3_aa: CASSLTRGSYNEQFF

d_call: NA
v_call: TRBV6-6
clone_size: NA
cdr3_aa: CASRGGNYGYTF

d_call: TRBD1
v_call: TRBV11-2
clone_size: NA
cdr3_aa: CASSRGQGAPEKDTQYF

d_call: NA
v_call: TRBV19
clone_size: NA
cdr3_aa: CASSIAVGDYTF

d_call: TRBD1
v_call: TRBV2
clone_size: once
cdr3_aa: CASSEQGGSTGELFF

d_call: NA
v_call: TRBV29-1
clone_size: NA
cdr3_aa: CSVALTDRSYEQYF

d_call: TRBD1
v_call: TRBV4-2
clone_size: few
cdr3_aa: CASSPQGANLHQPQHF

d_call: NA
v_call: TRBV28
clone_size: NA
cdr3_aa: CASSSQGSSYEQYF

d_call: TRBD2
v_call: TRBV9
clone_size: NA
cdr3_aa: CASSVVAGIYNEQFF

d_call: NA
v_call: TRBV28
clone_size: NA
cdr3_aa: CASNLLNYGYTF

d_call: NA
v_call: TRBV10-2
clone_size: NA
cdr3_aa: CASSLTPEQPQHF

d_call: NA
v_call: TRBV6-5
clone_size: NA
cdr3_aa: CASFQVLDTEAFF

d_call: NA
v_call: TRBV20-1
clone_size: NA
cdr3_aa: CSAPMNTEAFF

d_call: TRBD2
v_call: TRBV2
clone_size: NA
cdr3_aa: CASIWGGSGAKNIQYF

d_call: TRBD1
v_call: TRBV4-2
clone_size: NA
cdr3_aa: CASSQGGQGVETQYF

d_call: TRBD2
v_call: TRBV6-1
clone_size: NA
cdr3_aa: CASSEKRKTSGDPSHFEQFF

d_call: NA
v_call: TRBV9
clone_size: NA
cdr3_aa: CASSVGQVAIDTQYF

d_call: NA
v_call: TRBV4-1
clone_size: few
cdr3_aa: CASSQDPGANVLTF

d_call: NA
v_call: TRBV27
clone_size: once
cdr3_aa: CASSLSGGPHGYTF

d_call: TRBD1
v_call: TRBV28
clone_size: NA
cdr3_aa: CASSSPTGEDAFF

d_call: NA
v_call: TRBV28
clone_size: NA
cdr3_aa: CASSLTDSTDTQYF

d_call: NA
v_call: TRBV7-8
clone_size: NA
cdr3_aa: CASSLVALARETQYF

d_call: TRBD2
v_call: TRBV5-6
clone_size: NA
cdr3_aa: CASSPGLAVTDTQYF

d_call: NA
v_call: TRBV29-1
clone_size: few
cdr3_aa: CSVELPGEGEKLFF

d_call: NA
v_call: TRBV7-9
clone_size: NA
cdr3_aa: CASSLVGAGVNSPLHF

d_call: TRBD1
v_call: TRBV28
clone_size: NA
cdr3_aa: CASRIYKGTVSYEQYF

d_call: TRBD2
v_call: TRBV28
clone_size: NA
cdr3_aa: CASSPRRGTQETQYF

d_call: NA
v_call: TRBV9
clone_size: NA
cdr3_aa: CASNKGDSNQPQHF

d_call: NA
v_call: TRBV11-1
clone_size: once
cdr3_aa: CASSLDGGQGRLSYEQYF

d_call: TRBD1
v_call: TRBV5-4
clone_size: NA
cdr3_aa: CASRPTGTAVYGYTF

d_call: NA
v_call: TRBV30
clone_size: NA
cdr3_aa: CAFTRDALSYEQYF

d_call: TRBD1
v_call: TRBV27
clone_size: few
cdr3_aa: CASSLQGVDGYTF

d_call: TRBD2
v_call: TRBV30
clone_size: NA
cdr3_aa: CAWSEAGASYEQYF

d_call: NA
v_call: TRBV29-1
clone_size: few
cdr3_aa: CSVAMDTEAFF

d_call: TRBD2
v_call: TRBV29-1
clone_size: NA
cdr3_aa: CSVGGTSGAYEQYF

d_call: NA
v_call: TRBV6-6
clone_size: NA
cdr3_aa: CATNARGLSGNTIYF

d_call: NA
v_call: TRBV2
clone_size: NA
cdr3_aa: CASRDGQSWTGELFF

d_call: NA
v_call: TRBV11-2
clone_size: NA
cdr3_aa: CASSFEGFSYEQYF

d_call: TRBD2
v_call: TRBV28
clone_size: NA
cdr3_aa: CASSLPSGLYEQYF

d_call: NA
v_call: TRBV7-2
clone_size: NA
cdr3_aa: CASSYPFGEAFF